This is a list of T cell receptor beta chains from one sample in a study of regulatory T cells in long-lasting Graves disease. TCRdb reanalysed the multiplex PCR reads using MiXCR and keeps one entry per CDR3 protein. The data show some 500,000 distinct CDR3 sequences, about 16% seen once. Another study also made use of these data, one on T cells in Graves' hyperthyroidism and ophthalmopathy.

This material consisted of peripheral blood mononuclear cells (PBMCs), taken at new diagnosis, from a patient treated with antithyroid drugs. The receptors derive from a woman aged 40-60 years with Graves disease. Each CDR3 is given with its conserved first and last residue. The order of the fields is J gene, V gene, CDR3 protein.

j_call: TRBJ2-5; v_call: TRBV2; cdr3_aa: CASAVFGRPIGTQYF
j_call: TRBJ2-4; v_call: TRBV7-2; cdr3_aa: CASSLAGANIQYF
j_call: TRBJ2-5; v_call: TRBV29-1; cdr3_aa: CSVDSGGAETQYF
j_call: TRBJ1-2; v_call: TRBV12-3/TRBV12-4; cdr3_aa: CASSRLINYGYTF
j_call: TRBJ1-1; v_call: TRBV12-3/TRBV12-4; cdr3_aa: CASSSDTIEAFF
j_call: TRBJ1-6; v_call: TRBV6-5; cdr3_aa: CASSYTSGTGIAYNSPLHF
j_call: TRBJ1-1; v_call: TRBV6-2/TRBV6-3; cdr3_aa: CASRQDSNTEAFF
j_call: TRBJ2-7; v_call: TRBV10-3; cdr3_aa: CASQGLDDEQYF
j_call: TRBJ2-5; v_call: TRBV20-1; cdr3_aa: CSARDVAVGETQYF
j_call: TRBJ1-1; v_call: TRBV14; cdr3_aa: CASSQDRLNTEAFF
j_call: TRBJ2-2; v_call: TRBV10-2; cdr3_aa: CASSGRQGAGELFF
j_call: TRBJ2-2; v_call: TRBV7-3; cdr3_aa: CASRETVNTGELFF
j_call: -; v_call: TRBV19; cdr3_aa: CASSIRTGGWETQYF
j_call: TRBJ2-7; v_call: TRBV7-2; cdr3_aa: CASSSYGTGNEQYF
j_call: TRBJ2-7; v_call: TRBV4-1; cdr3_aa: CASSQERPDAEQYF
j_call: TRBJ1-1; v_call: TRBV18; cdr3_aa: CASSLTPRAGGWNTEAFF
j_call: TRBJ2-3; v_call: TRBV5-1; cdr3_aa: CASSTGPTDTQYF
j_call: TRBJ2-3; v_call: TRBV28; cdr3_aa: CASSLWGATDTQYF
j_call: TRBJ2-2; v_call: TRBV5-1; cdr3_aa: CASSHRQGANTGELFF
j_call: TRBJ2-7; v_call: TRBV5-1; cdr3_aa: CASSTGQGLSYEQYF
j_call: TRBJ1-1; v_call: TRBV2; cdr3_aa: CASSEVDLPGPMNTEAFF
j_call: TRBJ2-1; v_call: TRBV25-1; cdr3_aa: CASANLGLAGNEQFF
j_call: TRBJ1-5; v_call: TRBV28; cdr3_aa: CASSQGNSNQPQHF
j_call: TRBJ1-3; v_call: TRBV9; cdr3_aa: CASSVSTGTLSGNTIYF
j_call: TRBJ1-5; v_call: TRBV19; cdr3_aa: CASSSQPYSNQPQHF
j_call: TRBJ2-3; v_call: TRBV6-1; cdr3_aa: CASSEASRRDINTDTQYF
j_call: TRBJ2-6; v_call: TRBV19; cdr3_aa: CASRGAPGANVLTF
j_call: TRBJ1-2; v_call: TRBV27; cdr3_aa: CASSPSWGQGQYYGYTF
j_call: TRBJ2-1; v_call: TRBV9; cdr3_aa: CASSVGGTLYNEQFF
j_call: TRBJ1-3; v_call: TRBV18; cdr3_aa: CASSPDRVERPGNTIYF
j_call: TRBJ2-2; v_call: TRBV5-1; cdr3_aa: CASSLVQFTGELFF
j_call: TRBJ1-6; v_call: TRBV7-8; cdr3_aa: CASSGRASSYNSPLHF
j_call: TRBJ1-1; v_call: TRBV20-1; cdr3_aa: CSAAGIQGNTEAFF
j_call: TRBJ2-5; v_call: TRBV7-9; cdr3_aa: CASSISGGAEETQYF
j_call: TRBJ1-1; v_call: TRBV3-1; cdr3_aa: CASSQDSSREPAFF
j_call: TRBJ1-5; v_call: TRBV2; cdr3_aa: CASKQFSNQPQHF
j_call: TRBJ1-1; v_call: TRBV5-1; cdr3_aa: CASRRYGAALLGETEAFF
j_call: TRBJ2-7; v_call: TRBV12-3/TRBV12-4; cdr3_aa: CASSKRLAGTYEQYF
j_call: TRBJ1-4; v_call: TRBV20-1; cdr3_aa: CSARQGINEKLFF
j_call: TRBJ1-6; v_call: TRBV3-1; cdr3_aa: CASSQQGSINSPLHF
j_call: TRBJ1-1; v_call: TRBV7-9; cdr3_aa: CASSLDAGNTEAFF
j_call: TRBJ2-4; v_call: TRBV28; cdr3_aa: CASSPGKTQNIQYF
j_call: TRBJ2-5; v_call: TRBV20-1; cdr3_aa: CSARVTSDETQYF
j_call: TRBJ1-3; v_call: TRBV29-1; cdr3_aa: CSVLLAGNTIYF
j_call: TRBJ1-6; v_call: TRBV12-3/TRBV12-4; cdr3_aa: CASSLAVSPPHF
j_call: TRBJ1-2; v_call: TRBV6-5; cdr3_aa: CASSSTGQHYGYTF